A single sample gave rise to the 14 T cell receptor beta chains below, sequenced in a study of blood T cells in healthy people across ages. With a J-beta primer mix and a sample-barcoded 5' primer, a second PCR ran about 7 to 12 cycles. TCRdb fed the 5' RACE reads into MiXCR, producing one record per CDR3 protein. Here the sample spans fewer than 1,000,000 distinct CDR3 sequences, about 45% being singletons. The sequenced sample was blood. All receptors derive from a man aged 80 or over in good health.

Note on this clonotype: A read error may be the cause here, since a much bigger clone is one base away. The chain links TRBV10-3 to TRBJ2-7; no reliable D call. The CDR3 totals 12 residues. The V gene's germline CDR1 is ENHRY and CDR2 SYGVKD. In DNA, the CDR3 is TGTGCCATCGGTGAGCAGGCTGGCGAGCAGTACTTC. Translating it yields CAIGEQAGEQYF.

This clonotype was recorded a few times. The chain employs TRBV5-1 and TRBJ1-6, with 10 bases aligning to TRBD1. The CDR3 loop spans 15 amino acids. V shed 4 bases, J shed 8 bases, and the junction held 6 bases outside the gene matches. CDR1 is SGHRS, CDR2 YFSETQ, per germline. DNA of the CDR3: TGCGCCAGCAGCACCTCCGGGACAGGGGATTCACCCCTCCACTTT. Protein product: CASSTSGTGDSPLHF.

V gene TRBV6-4 combines with J gene TRBJ1-2; D unresolved. V was trimmed by 7 bases and J by 4 bases, leaving 19 bases between them. The V gene's germline CDR1 is MRHNA and CDR2 SNTAGT. CDR3 size: 15 residues. The CDR3 DNA reads as TGTGCCAGCATCCATGTGACGGGTAGTTTCTATGGCTACACCTTC. Protein product: CASIHVTGSFYGYTF.

With respect to this clonotype: The junction differs from germline at one of its ends, possibly a read error. CDR3 amino acids: CANSFRAGFTDTQYF. The CDR3 DNA is TGCGCCAACAGCTTCCGGGCGGGATTCACAGATACGCAGTATTTT. This sequence joins TRBV5-1 and TRBJ2-3; the D gene is possibly TRBD2 (6 bases). The germline CDR1 and CDR2 sequences are SGHRS and YFSETQ. This CDR3 region has 15 residues.

The chain has TRBV12-3 or TRBV12-4 and TRBJ1-4, with 7 bases identical to TRBD1. V lost 3 bases and J lost 8; bases outside the gene matches: 12. The CDR3 runs 16 residues. The CDR3 is CASSLRLQGIGEKLFF. In DNA form, the CDR3 reads TGTGCCAGCAGTTTGCGTTTACAGGGGATAGGAGAAAAACTGTTTTTT.

The V gene is TRBV20-1, the J gene TRBJ2-7; D perhaps matches TRBD1 (6 bases). The CDR3 has 13 residues. Trimming cost V 1 base and J 7 bases, with 14 bases left between them. Per the germline V gene, CDR1 is DFQATT and CDR2 is SNEGSKA (reference sequence). The CDR3 nucleotides are TGCAGTGCTAGAGGCCGTTGGGACAATGAGCAGTACTTC. This translates into CSARGRWDNEQYF.

The genes are TRBV7-2 and TRBJ2-3, with D possibly matching TRBD2 (5 bases). With 5 bases removed from V and 4 bases from J, the gap between germline ends came to 13 bases. Germline loops: CDR1 SGHTA, CDR2 FQGNSA. The CDR3 is 14 residues long. In DNA, the CDR3 is TGTGCCAGCAGCCGTGGAGAGGAGGCAGATACGCAGTATTTT. This encodes CASSRGEEADTQYF.

This clonotype occurred a few times. This chain connects TRBV4-2 to TRBJ2-5; D unclear. Trimming pared 1 base from V and 2 bases from J, leaving 8 bases between. CDR3 size: 14 residues. The germline gives CDR1 LGHNA, CDR2 YNFKEQ. CDR3 residues: CASSQVNGQETQYF. The DNA of the CDR3 is TGTGCCAGCAGCCAAGTCAACGGACAAGAGACCCAGTACTTC.

This chain links TRBV28 with TRBJ2-7; 7 bases map to TRBD2. This CDR3 region has 16 residues. The germline CDR1 and CDR2 sequences are MDHEN and SYDVKM. The J segment lost 6 bases and the V segment lost 3 bases, leaving 14 bases of the junction unmatched. The CDR3 sequence: CASSFHDLLGGPEQYF. CDR3 nucleotide sequence: TGTGCCAGCAGTTTTCACGACCTTTTGGGAGGGCCCGAGCAGTACTTC.

This clonotype was counted between two and nine times. The chain links TRBV20-1 to TRBJ2-5, with TRBD1 matching 10 bases. Trimming cost V 0 bases and J 5 bases; bases outside gene matches: 6. Germline assignment: CDR1 DFQATT and CDR2 SNEGSKA (reference sequence). The CDR3 extends over 15 amino acids. CDR3 nucleotide sequence: TGCAGTGCTAGAGACCGACAGGGGGCTATCGAGACCCAGTACTTC. It codes for CSARDRQGAIETQYF.

The chain links TRBV12-3 or TRBV12-4 to TRBJ2-3, with a weak D call TRBD2 (6 bases). V lost 3 bases to trimming and J lost 0 bases, with 13 bases between them. CDR3 size: 16 residues. CDR3 DNA: TGTGCCAGCAGTTTGGGGGACTCCACTAGCACAGATACGCAGTATTTT. Protein: CASSLGDSTSTDTQYF.

This sequence joins TRBV5-1 and TRBJ1-6; D remains ambiguous. V was clipped by 2 bases and J by 7 bases, with 10 bases between them. The CDR3 is 14 residues long. Germline lookup yields CDR1 SGHRS and CDR2 YFSETQ. The CDR3 here is CASSLSGRNSPLHF. DNA for the CDR3: TGCGCCAGCAGCTTATCCGGGCGGAATTCACCCCTCCACTTT.

This clonotype was seen more than once but under ten times. The V and J genes are TRBV4-3 and TRBJ2-7; 11 nucleotides line up with TRBD2. This CDR3 comprises 17 residues. The ends lost 1 base at V and 2 bases at J; junction bases unmatched: 7. CDR1 is LGHNA, CDR2 YSLEER, per germline. CDR3 bases: TGCGCCAGCAGCCAAGGGAATGGACTAGCGGGCACCTACGAGCAGTACTTC. This codes for CASSQGNGLAGTYEQYF.

This clonotype was found once. A read error is possible here, since a much larger clone lies one base away. V is TRBV29-1 and J is TRBJ2-1, with D unclear. Germline assignment: CDR1 SQVTM and CDR2 ANQGSEA. The germline V and J ends were trimmed by 4 bases and 7 bases, with 11 bases remaining between them. The CDR3 has 12 residues. The CDR3: CSVAIGRNEQFF. CDR3 sequence (DNA): TGCAGCGTTGCAATCGGTCGAAATGAGCAGTTCTTC.